What follows are 21 T cell receptor beta chains derived from one specimen sequenced in a study of CD8+CD57+ T cells in acquired aplastic anemia. The authors sequenced patients whose flow cytometry had shown CD8+CD57+ cell expansion. TCR beta VDJ and CDR3 profiles were obtained from a genomic DNA template. TCRdb ran MiXCR on the reads and lists one entry per CDR3 protein. The top ten clones hold less than 1% of a sample with under 500,000 distinct CDR3 sequences, about a third of them seen once. Sample: sorted CD4+, CD8+, or CD8+CD57+ T cells (not recorded which) from PBMCs. The source of these receptors is a human donor with aplastic anemia.

This clonotype was detected a few times. This chain connects TRBV6-2 or TRBV6-3 to TRBJ1-6; 10 bases map to TRBD1. V gave up 2 bases and J gave up 0 bases; unmatched junction bases: 7. Germline V gene lookup returns CDR1 MNHEY and CDR2 SVGEGT. The CDR3 length is 19 residues. This CDR3 reads CASSYVRDRGSSYNSPLHF. The CDR3 DNA reads TGTGCCAGCAGTTACGTCAGGGACAGGGGATCCTCCTATAATTCACCCCTCCACTTT.

In nucleotides, the CDR3 is TGTGCCAGCAGCTTAGCTTGGACTAGCGGGTACAATGAGCAGTACTTC. This sequence encodes CASSLAWTSGYNEQYF. The V and J genes are TRBV7-2 and TRBJ2-7, with 11 positions matching TRBD2. This CDR3 is 16 amino acids long. CDR1 SGHTA and CDR2 FQGNSA come from the germline V gene. Trimming removed 0 bases from V and 7 bases from J; junction bases left unmatched: 8.

The CDR3 nucleotides read TGTGCCAGCAGTTCAATGTCAGGGGGCAATCAGCCCCAGCATTTT. This encodes CASSSMSGGNQPQHF. This chain links TRBV12-3 or TRBV12-4 with TRBJ1-5; weak D call: TRBD1 (6 bases). V was pared by 4 bases and J by 2 bases, with 12 bases between. This CDR3 is built from 15 residues.

The rearrangement joins TRBV30 to TRBJ1-6; D call uncertain. V was shortened by 3 bases and J by 7 bases, with 16 bases between the two germline ends. The CDR3 extends over 15 amino acids. CDR1 is GTSNPN, CDR2 SVGIG, per germline (reference sequence). CDR3 in amino acids: CAWSDKTGENSPLHF. In DNA, the CDR3 is TGTGCCTGGAGCGACAAAACGGGAGAAAATTCACCCCTCCACTTT.

This clonotype came up a few times. The CDR3 region has the DNA TGTGCCAGCAGCTTTGTCGGGGGGGGCAATCAGCCCCAGCATTTT. It codes for CASSFVGGGNQPQHF. The V call is TRBV5-8, the J call TRBJ1-5; D is possibly TRBD1 (5 bases). The V and J ends lost 2 bases and 2 bases respectively, with 11 bases between them. CDR3 length: 15 amino acids. Per germline, CDR1 SGHTS and CDR2 YDEGEE.

This clonotype was observed at least ten times. The gene calls are TRBV24-1 and TRBJ2-3; 8 nucleotides align to TRBD2. This CDR3 spans 16 amino acids. Germline CDR1 KGHDR, CDR2 SFDVKD. After removal of 0 bases from V and 1 base from J, the junction contained 2 bases not matched to a gene. The CDR3 DNA reads as TGTGCCACCAGTGATTTGCAACTAGCGGGCACAGATACGCAGTATTTT. It codes for CATSDLQLAGTDTQYF.

This clonotype was seen a few times. The chain is built from TRBV11-2 and TRBJ2-1; 8 positions match TRBD1. This CDR3 region has 14 residues. With 2 bases clipped from V and 10 bases from J, the junction kept 7 bases outside the gene matches. Looked up from germline, CDR1 is SGHAT and CDR2 is FQNNGV. CDR3 loop: CASSLLQGAGEQFF. CDR3 DNA sequence: TGTGCCAGCAGCTTATTGCAGGGGGCGGGGGAGCAGTTCTTC. Drawing the rest from reference TRBV11-2 and TRBJ2-1, the complete variable domain is EAGVAQSPRYKIIEKRQSVAFWCNPISGHATLYWYQQILGQGPKLLIQFQNNGVVDDSQLPKDRFSAERLKGVDSTLKIQPAKLEDSAVYLCASSLLQGAGEQFFGPGTRLTVL.

As to this clonotype: One end of the junction fails to match germline, which may point to a read error. V gene TRBV5-6 combines with J gene TRBJ1-3; 7 positions agree with TRBD1. Germline CDR1 and CDR2: SGHDT and YYEEEE. The CDR3 runs to 13 residues. The CDR3 DNA reads TGTGCCAGCAGATTGGACAGGGGAAACACCATATATTTT. Translation gives CASRLDRGNTIYF.

The table lists this clonotype with a few counts. CDR3 coding DNA: TGTGCCAGCAGCTTAATAGATCCTGGTGAGCAGTTCTTC. This translates into CASSLIDPGEQFF. The chain carries TRBV7-3 and TRBJ2-1; D is ambiguous. The CDR3 consists of 13 residues. From germline, CDR1 is SGHTA and CDR2 FQGTGA. Trimming removed 1 base at V and 9 bases at J, with 10 bases between.

In this sample, this clonotype turned up a few times. The chain has TRBV20-1 and TRBJ2-3; D assignment may be TRBD1 or TRBD2 (5 bases each). CDR1 is DFQATT, CDR2 SNEGSKA, per germline (reference sequence). V was trimmed by 0 bases and J by 0 bases, leaving 10 bases between them. This CDR3 has 15 amino acids. CDR3 in amino acids: CSARDGGASTDTQYF. The CDR3, as DNA: TGCAGTGCTAGAGATGGGGGAGCTAGCACAGATACGCAGTATTTT.

A few counts support this clonotype. V usage is TRBV7-2 and J usage is TRBJ1-1; maybe TRBD1 (6 bases). Germline V gene sequence: CDR1 SGHTA, CDR2 FQGNSA. The CDR3 runs 14 residues. V was pared by 1 base and J by 4 bases, with 10 bases between. The CDR3 DNA follows: TGTGCCAGCAGCTTAGTGGCAGGGGCCACTGAAGCTTTCTTT. Residues: CASSLVAGATEAFF.

This clonotype was counted only a few times. The chain combines TRBV10-2 with TRBJ1-6; no definite D call. The CDR3 has 14 amino acids. V was cut by 3 bases and J by 9 bases, with 12 bases left in between. Germline CDR1 reads WSHSY; CDR2 reads SAAADI. CDR3 nucleotide sequence: TGCGCCAGCAGTGAAGGCAGGATAGTTTCACCCCTCCACTTT. Translated: CASSEGRIVSPLHF.

J is TRBJ2-5 and V is TRBV11-2, with TRBD2 identical over 8 bases. The V gene's germline CDR1 is SGHAT and CDR2 FQNNGV. V shed 1 base, J shed 1 base, and the junction held 8 bases outside the gene matches. The CDR3 loop spans 17 amino acids. CDR3 nucleotides: TGTGCCAGCAGCTTAGTTGCGGGGGGACAACTCCAAGAGACCCAGTACTTC. It is translated as CASSLVAGGQLQETQYF.

This clonotype was recorded many times. This chain joins TRBV29-1 and TRBJ1-1, with D unresolved. Trimming took off 2 bases at V and 3 bases at J, with 10 bases between the two ends. CDR1 and CDR2 (germline): SQVTM, ANQGSEA. This CDR3 spans 13 amino acids. For the CDR3, the DNA is TGCAGCGTTGAAACACGGATCGACACTGAAGCTTTCTTT. Encoded protein: CSVETRIDTEAFF.

This clonotype was seen more than once but under ten times. The genes are TRBV5-1 and TRBJ2-3, with 8 bases fitting TRBD2. From germline, CDR1 is SGHRS and CDR2 YFSETQ. The junction had 8 bases not matched to a gene; V was cut back by 1 base and J by 4 bases. This CDR3 has 16 residues. The CDR3 loop is CASSLRAGARSDTQYF. The CDR3 nucleotides read TGCGCCAGCAGCTTGAGAGCGGGAGCACGGTCAGATACGCAGTATTTT.

This clonotype appeared many times. The chain couples TRBV7-9 to TRBJ2-3, with TRBD2 matching over 8 bases. The CDR3 length is 14 residues. Trimming took 10 bases from V and 0 from J; bases not matched to a gene: 6. CDR1 is SEHNR, CDR2 FQNEAQ, per germline (reference sequence). CDR3 bases: TGTGCCACCGAGCGGGGGATTAGCACAGATACGCAGTATTTT. Its translation: CATERGISTDTQYF.

The chain combines TRBV9 with TRBJ1-2; 8 nucleotides match TRBD1. V dropped 2 bases and J dropped 4; count of bases not matched to a gene: 19. CDR1 and CDR2 (germline): SGDLS, YYNGEE. The CDR3 sequence is 19 residues long. The CDR3, as DNA: TGTGCCAGCAGCGTCGCTTCACACGACAGGGGCAAATCTGGCTATGGCTACACCTTC. It translates to CASSVASHDRGKSGYGYTF.

V gene TRBV29-1 combines with J gene TRBJ1-3; D is unclear. Looked up from germline, CDR1 is SQVTM and CDR2 is ANQGSEA. The V and J ends lost 8 bases and 7 bases respectively, with 12 bases between them. This CDR3 region has 11 residues. Written as DNA, the CDR3 is TGCAGCTTGGACCATGGGAACACCATATATTTT. It yields the protein CSLDHGNTIYF.

In this sample, this clonotype turned up a few times. The chain couples TRBV7-9 to TRBJ2-5, with a tentative D call TRBD2 (6 bases). Germline CDR1 is SEHNR and CDR2 is FQNEAQ (reference sequence). CDR3 length equals 14 residues. V was trimmed by 4 bases and J by 4 bases, leaving 13 bases between them. This CDR3 is CASSYAGMGETQYF. CDR3 nucleotide sequence: TGTGCCAGCAGCTACGCGGGGATGGGAGAGACCCAGTACTTC.

This clonotype was seen ten or more times. The chain links TRBV7-8 to TRBJ2-7; D is unclear. CDR3 length equals 14 residues. CDR1 SGHVS and CDR2 FQNEAQ come from the germline V gene. The ends were cut back, 3 bases at V and 2 bases at J, with 11 bases in the middle. Here the CDR3 reads CASSFKVLPYEQYF. The CDR3 nucleotides are TGTGCCAGCAGCTTTAAGGTCTTACCCTACGAGCAGTACTTC.

The chain couples TRBV2 to TRBJ1-5; D perhaps matches TRBD1 (6 bases). The CDR3 is made up of 14 amino acids. CDR1 is SNHLY and CDR2 is FYNNEI in the germline V gene. With 6 bases removed from V and 4 bases from J, the gap between germline ends came to 13 bases. The CDR3 region is CASSGGAGNQPQHF. DNA of the CDR3: TGTGCCAGCAGCGGGGGGGCAGGGAATCAGCCCCAGCATTTT.